Listed below are T cell receptor beta chains from one sample, sequenced in a study of blood T cell repertoires in COVID-19. Here immunoSEQ multiplex PCR was the method, and the copy in TCRdb shows in-frame clones only, minus some. The sample consists of about 100,000 clones, 80% to 90% of them appearing once. The source material was peripheral blood. Source of these receptors: a man older than 75 with acute or convalescent COVID-19. The CDR3 runs from the conserved cysteine through the conserved F or W. A D gene is named only where the DNA matches it firmly. Expanded clones get a size class; other rows say once, few or many, or leave the size out.

v_gene: TRBV5-3; j_gene: TRBJ1-3; d_gene: NA; abundance: NA; CDR3aa: CARSKDRLYTFSGNTIYF; CDR3nt: TGTGCCAGAAGTAAAGACAGGTTGTACACCTTCTCTGGAAACACCATATATTTT
v_gene: TRBV5-6; j_gene: TRBJ1-6; d_gene: TRBD1; abundance: NA; CDR3aa: CASSGSGDSRSPLHF; CDR3nt: TGTGCCAGCAGCGGATCTGGGGACAGTCGCTCACCCCTCCACTTT
v_gene: TRBV7-2; j_gene: TRBJ2-1; d_gene: NA; abundance: NA; CDR3aa: CASSWTPGAPSNEQFF; CDR3nt: TGTGCCAGCAGCTGGACACCCGGAGCCCCTAGTAATGAGCAGTTCTTC
v_gene: TRBV12-3/TRBV12-4; j_gene: TRBJ2-7; d_gene: NA; abundance: few; CDR3aa: CASSPGDGQYF; CDR3nt: TGTGCCAGCAGTCCGGGTGATGGGCAGTACTTC
v_gene: TRBV15; j_gene: TRBJ2-1; d_gene: NA; abundance: NA; CDR3aa: CATSRGAPGAVEQFF; CDR3nt: TGTGCCACCAGCAGGGGCGCCCCAGGGGCGGTTGAGCAGTTCTTC
v_gene: TRBV27; j_gene: TRBJ2-3; d_gene: TRBD1; abundance: NA; CDR3aa: CASSATGGQGPDTQYF; CDR3nt: TGTGCCAGCAGCGCCACCGGAGGACAGGGCCCAGATACGCAGTATTTT
v_gene: TRBV10-3; j_gene: TRBJ2-5; d_gene: NA; abundance: NA; CDR3aa: CAISDRDEETQYF; CDR3nt: TGTGCCATCAGTGACAGGGATGAGGAGACCCAGTACTTC
v_gene: TRBV30; j_gene: TRBJ2-5; d_gene: NA; abundance: NA; CDR3aa: CAWRGQLSTQYF; CDR3nt: TGTGCCTGGAGAGGACAGCTAAGTACCCAGTACTTC
v_gene: TRBV5-4; j_gene: TRBJ2-5; d_gene: TRBD1; abundance: NA; CDR3aa: CASSLAGGQGETQYF; CDR3nt: TGTGCCAGCAGCTTGGCGGGGGGACAGGGAGAGACCCAGTACTTC
v_gene: TRBV29-1; j_gene: TRBJ1-1; d_gene: NA; abundance: NA; CDR3aa: CSVDGRVNTEAFF; CDR3nt: TGCAGCGTTGACGGCAGGGTGAACACTGAAGCTTTCTTT
v_gene: TRBV6-5; j_gene: TRBJ2-7; d_gene: TRBD1; abundance: NA; CDR3aa: CASSGDRGEQYF; CDR3nt: TGTGCCAGCAGCGGTGACAGGGGCGAGCAGTACTTC
v_gene: TRBV19; j_gene: TRBJ2-7; d_gene: TRBD2; abundance: NA; CDR3aa: CASSMTLAGVYEQYF; CDR3nt: TGTGCCAGTAGTATGACACTAGCGGGGGTCTACGAGCAGTACTTC
v_gene: TRBV25-1; j_gene: TRBJ1-4; d_gene: NA; abundance: NA; CDR3aa: CASSEQVGLIGKLFF; CDR3nt: TGTGCCAGCAGTGAACAAGTAGGACTAATTGGAAAACTGTTTTTT
v_gene: TRBV30; j_gene: TRBJ1-3; d_gene: TRBD1; abundance: NA; CDR3aa: CAWSGDRSFSGNTIYF; CDR3nt: TGTGCCTGGAGTGGGGACAGGTCTTTCTCTGGAAACACCATATATTTT
v_gene: TRBV7-2; j_gene: TRBJ2-7; d_gene: TRBD2; abundance: NA; CDR3aa: CASSRRVAGAYEQYF; CDR3nt: TGTGCCAGCAGCCGCCGGGTAGCGGGAGCCTACGAGCAGTACTTC
v_gene: TRBV19; j_gene: TRBJ1-5; d_gene: TRBD1; abundance: NA; CDR3aa: CASSTPGGQPQHF; CDR3nt: TGTGCCAGTAGTACCCCAGGGGGGCAGCCCCAGCATTTT
v_gene: TRBV9; j_gene: TRBJ2-5; d_gene: NA; abundance: NA; CDR3aa: CASSVDSPGTQYF; CDR3nt: TGTGCCAGCAGCGTAGATAGCCCCGGGACCCAGTACTTC
v_gene: TRBV7-2; j_gene: TRBJ2-7; d_gene: TRBD1; abundance: NA; CDR3aa: CASSLGGQGFTYEQYF; CDR3nt: TGTGCCAGCAGCTTAGGTGGACAGGGGTTTACCTACGAGCAGTACTTC
v_gene: TRBV7-8; j_gene: TRBJ2-1; d_gene: NA; abundance: NA; CDR3aa: CASSLGLNEQFF; CDR3nt: TGTGCCAGCAGCTTAGGACTAAATGAGCAGTTCTTC
v_gene: TRBV6-5; j_gene: TRBJ2-7; d_gene: NA; abundance: NA; CDR3aa: CASHRTVYEQYF; CDR3nt: TGTGCCAGCCACCGGACAGTTTACGAGCAGTACTTC
v_gene: TRBV30; j_gene: TRBJ1-1; d_gene: NA; abundance: NA; CDR3aa: CAWIQGTAAFF; CDR3nt: TGTGCCTGGATACAGGGCACGGCAGCTTTCTTT
v_gene: TRBV7-3; j_gene: TRBJ2-1; d_gene: TRBD2; abundance: NA; CDR3aa: CASSPPGLAGVNEQFF; CDR3nt: TGTGCCAGCAGCCCCCCGGGACTAGCGGGAGTCAATGAGCAGTTCTTC
v_gene: TRBV28; j_gene: TRBJ2-1; d_gene: TRBD2; abundance: few; CDR3aa: CASGGGVGEQFF; CDR3nt: TGTGCCAGCGGGGGGGGAGTGGGTGAGCAGTTCTTC
v_gene: TRBV28; j_gene: TRBJ2-2; d_gene: NA; abundance: NA; CDR3aa: CASSRQVFRELFF; CDR3nt: TGTGCCAGCAGTCGTCAGGTTTTCAGGGAGCTGTTTTTT
v_gene: TRBV14; j_gene: TRBJ1-4; d_gene: TRBD1; abundance: NA; CDR3aa: CASSQDLQRQGRTNEKLFF; CDR3nt: TGTGCCAGCAGCCAAGATCTTCAGAGACAGGGAAGGACTAATGAAAAACTGTTTTTT
v_gene: TRBV11-3; j_gene: TRBJ1-1; d_gene: NA; abundance: NA; CDR3aa: CASSLSMNTEAFF; CDR3nt: TGTGCCAGCAGCTTATCTATGAACACTGAAGCTTTCTTT
v_gene: TRBV15; j_gene: TRBJ2-3; d_gene: NA; abundance: NA; CDR3aa: CATSRNWISAGSEADTQYF; CDR3nt: TGTGCCACCAGCAGAAATTGGATCTCAGCCGGGAGCGAAGCAGATACGCAGTATTTT
v_gene: TRBV11-3; j_gene: TRBJ2-2; d_gene: NA; abundance: NA; CDR3aa: CASSPGTSRRNTGELFF; CDR3nt: TGTGCCAGCAGCCCCGGGACATCAAGAAGGAACACCGGGGAGCTGTTTTTT
v_gene: TRBV5-5; j_gene: TRBJ2-2; d_gene: TRBD1; abundance: NA; CDR3aa: CASSLEGQGYTGELFF; CDR3nt: TGTGCCAGCAGCTTGGAGGGACAGGGGTACACCGGGGAGCTGTTTTTT
v_gene: TRBV30; j_gene: TRBJ2-7; d_gene: NA; abundance: NA; CDR3aa: CAWQRSTGEQYF; CDR3nt: TGTGCCTGGCAAAGGAGTACCGGCGAGCAGTACTTC
v_gene: TRBV21-1; j_gene: TRBJ1-1; d_gene: NA; abundance: NA; CDR3aa: CASSTKGASPAFF; CDR3nt: TGTGCCAGCAGCACTAAGGGGGCGAGCCCAGCTTTCTTT
v_gene: TRBV10-3; j_gene: TRBJ2-3; d_gene: NA; abundance: NA; CDR3aa: CAIRDSTDTQYF; CDR3nt: TGTGCCATCAGGGACAGTACAGATACGCAGTATTTT
v_gene: TRBV12-3/TRBV12-4; j_gene: TRBJ1-2; d_gene: NA; abundance: NA; CDR3aa: CASSFRTYGYTF; CDR3nt: TGTGCCAGCAGTTTTAGAACCTATGGCTACACCTTC
v_gene: TRBV19; j_gene: TRBJ1-3; d_gene: TRBD1; abundance: NA; CDR3aa: CASSSSGGHGNTIYF; CDR3nt: TGTGCCAGTAGTTCATCAGGGGGCCATGGAAACACCATATATTTT
v_gene: TRBV11-3; j_gene: TRBJ2-1; d_gene: NA; abundance: NA; CDR3aa: CVSSSIGVGYNEQFF; CDR3nt: TGTGTCAGCAGCTCCATCGGGGTTGGCTACAATGAGCAGTTCTTC
v_gene: TRBV5-1; j_gene: TRBJ1-1; d_gene: NA; abundance: NA; CDR3aa: CASTPGLNTEAFF; CDR3nt: TGCGCCAGCACCCCGGGGTTGAACACTGAAGCTTTCTTT